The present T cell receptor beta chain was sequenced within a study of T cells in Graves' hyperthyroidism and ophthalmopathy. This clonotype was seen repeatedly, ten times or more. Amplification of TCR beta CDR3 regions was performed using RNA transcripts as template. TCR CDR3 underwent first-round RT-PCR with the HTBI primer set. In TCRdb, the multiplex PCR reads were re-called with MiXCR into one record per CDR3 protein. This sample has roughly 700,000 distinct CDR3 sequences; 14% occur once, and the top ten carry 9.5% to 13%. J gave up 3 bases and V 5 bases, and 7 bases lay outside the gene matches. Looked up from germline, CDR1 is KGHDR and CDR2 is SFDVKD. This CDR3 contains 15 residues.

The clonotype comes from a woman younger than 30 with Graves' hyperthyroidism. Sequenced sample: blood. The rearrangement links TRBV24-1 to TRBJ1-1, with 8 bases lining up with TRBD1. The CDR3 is CATSAKTGAYTEAFF. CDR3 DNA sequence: TGTGCCACCAGTGCGAAGACAGGGGCCTACACTGAAGCTTTCTTT.